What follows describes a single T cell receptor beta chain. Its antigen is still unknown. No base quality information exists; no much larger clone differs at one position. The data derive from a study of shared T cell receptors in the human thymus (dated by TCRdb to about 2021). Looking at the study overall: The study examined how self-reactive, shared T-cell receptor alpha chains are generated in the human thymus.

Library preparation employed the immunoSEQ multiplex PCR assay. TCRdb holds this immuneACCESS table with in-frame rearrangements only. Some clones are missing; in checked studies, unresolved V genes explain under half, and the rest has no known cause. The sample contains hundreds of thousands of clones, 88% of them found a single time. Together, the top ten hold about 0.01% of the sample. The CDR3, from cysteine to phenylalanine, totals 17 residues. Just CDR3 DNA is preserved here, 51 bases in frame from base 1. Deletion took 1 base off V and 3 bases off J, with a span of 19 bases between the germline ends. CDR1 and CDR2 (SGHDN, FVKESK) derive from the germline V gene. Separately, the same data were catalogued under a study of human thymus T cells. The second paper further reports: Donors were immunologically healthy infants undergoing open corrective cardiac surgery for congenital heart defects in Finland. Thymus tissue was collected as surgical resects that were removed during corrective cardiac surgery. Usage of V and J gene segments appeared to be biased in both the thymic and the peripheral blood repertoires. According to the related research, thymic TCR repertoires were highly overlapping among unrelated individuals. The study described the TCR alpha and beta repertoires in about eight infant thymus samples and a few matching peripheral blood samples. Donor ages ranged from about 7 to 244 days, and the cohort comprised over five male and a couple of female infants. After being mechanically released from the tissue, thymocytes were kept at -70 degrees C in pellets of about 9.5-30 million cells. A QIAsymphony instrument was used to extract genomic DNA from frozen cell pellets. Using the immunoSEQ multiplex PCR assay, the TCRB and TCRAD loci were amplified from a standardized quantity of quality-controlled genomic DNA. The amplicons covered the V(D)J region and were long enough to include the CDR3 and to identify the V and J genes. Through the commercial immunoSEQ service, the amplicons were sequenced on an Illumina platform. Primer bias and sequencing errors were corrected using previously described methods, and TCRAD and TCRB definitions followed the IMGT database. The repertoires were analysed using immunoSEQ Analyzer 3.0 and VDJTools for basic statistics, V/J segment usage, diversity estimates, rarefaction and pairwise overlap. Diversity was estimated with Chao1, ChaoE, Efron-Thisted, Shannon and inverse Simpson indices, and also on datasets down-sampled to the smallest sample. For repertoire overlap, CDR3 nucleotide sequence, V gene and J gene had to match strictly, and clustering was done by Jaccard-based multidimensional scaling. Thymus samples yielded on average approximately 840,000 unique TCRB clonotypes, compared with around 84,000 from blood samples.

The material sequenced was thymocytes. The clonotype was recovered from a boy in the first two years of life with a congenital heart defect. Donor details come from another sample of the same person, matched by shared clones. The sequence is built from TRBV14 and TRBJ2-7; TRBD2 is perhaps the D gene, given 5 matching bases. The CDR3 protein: CASSQGRVAGNLYEQYF. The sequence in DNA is TGTGCCAGCAGCCAAGGACGGGTGGCGGGCAACCTCTACGAGCAGTACTTC. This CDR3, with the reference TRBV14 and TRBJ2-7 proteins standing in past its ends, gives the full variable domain EAGVTQFPSHSVIEKGQTVTLRCDPISGHDNLYWYRRVMGKEIKFLLHFVKESKQDESGMPNNRFLAERTGGTYSTLKVQPAELEDSGVYFCASSQGRVAGNLYEQYFGPGTRLTVT.